This T cell receptor (beta chain) was retrieved from a study of tumor and adjacent non-tumor tissue in lung cancer. About the research overall: Patients comprised 12 adenocarcinoma, 2 squamous cell carcinoma and 1 small cell lung cancer. Study observations and caveats: Tumor repertoires had a smaller top 100 clone share than normal lung.

Per the germline V gene, CDR1 is LGHNA and CDR2 is YSLEER. The CDR3 extends over 17 amino acids. Three rounds of nested PCR, following a modified ARM-PCR protocol, produced the TCRbeta library. Using its own MiXCR run on the multiplex PCR reads, TCRdb lists one record per CDR3 protein. The sample contains some 80,000 distinct CDR3 sequences, over 60% of which appear only once. The template was RNA from unsorted bulk tissue. The normal lung tissue was taken more than 3 cm from the tumor edge. Comments on this clonotype: Its target is not known. Its ends do not fully match the called genes, so a read error is possible.

The sample consisted of distant non-tumor lung tissue. This TCR came from a man aged 65 to 79 with non-small cell lung cancer. The genes are TRBV4-3 and TRBJ2-3; TRBD2 matches 10 bases. The CDR3 nucleotides read TGCGCCAGCAGCCAAGGGACAGCGGGAGGGGGCACAGATATGCAGTATTTT. The encoded protein is CASSQGTAGGGTDMQYF.